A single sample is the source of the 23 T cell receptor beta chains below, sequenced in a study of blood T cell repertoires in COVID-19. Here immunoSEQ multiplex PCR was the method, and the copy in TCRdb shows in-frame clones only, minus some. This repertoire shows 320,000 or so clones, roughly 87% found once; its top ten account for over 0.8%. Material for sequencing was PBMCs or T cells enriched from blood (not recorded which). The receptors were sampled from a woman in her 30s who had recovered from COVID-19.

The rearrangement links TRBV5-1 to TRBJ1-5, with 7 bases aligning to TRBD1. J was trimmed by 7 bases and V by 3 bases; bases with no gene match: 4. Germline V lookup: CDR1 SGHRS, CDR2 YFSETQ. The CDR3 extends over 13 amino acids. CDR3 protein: CASSSEQGQPQHF. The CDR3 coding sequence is TGCGCCAGCAGCTCGGAACAGGGGCAGCCCCAGCATTTT.

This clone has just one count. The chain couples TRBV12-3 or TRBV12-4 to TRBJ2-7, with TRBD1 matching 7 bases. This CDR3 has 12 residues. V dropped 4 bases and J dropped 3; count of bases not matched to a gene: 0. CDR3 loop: CASSWTGYEQYF. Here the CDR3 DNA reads TGTGCCAGCAGTTGGACAGGCTACGAGCAGTACTTC.

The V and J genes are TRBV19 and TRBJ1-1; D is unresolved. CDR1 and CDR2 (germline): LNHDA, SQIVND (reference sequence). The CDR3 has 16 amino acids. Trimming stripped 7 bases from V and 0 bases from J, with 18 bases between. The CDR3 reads CASNPLIQAVNTEAFF. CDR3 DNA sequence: TGTGCCAGTAACCCTCTGATCCAGGCCGTGAACACTGAAGCTTTCTTT.

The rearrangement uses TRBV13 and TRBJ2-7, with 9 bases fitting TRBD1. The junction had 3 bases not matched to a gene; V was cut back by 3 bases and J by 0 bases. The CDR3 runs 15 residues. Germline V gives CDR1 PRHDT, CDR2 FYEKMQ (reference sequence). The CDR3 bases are TGTGCCAGCAGCTTGCCGGGACAGGGCTCCTACGAGCAGTACTTC. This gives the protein CASSLPGQGSYEQYF.

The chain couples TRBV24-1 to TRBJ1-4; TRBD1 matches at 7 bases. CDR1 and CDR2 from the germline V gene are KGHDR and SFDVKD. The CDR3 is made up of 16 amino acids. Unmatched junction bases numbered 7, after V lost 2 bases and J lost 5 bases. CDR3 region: CATSDSPGGRNEKLFF. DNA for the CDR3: TGTGCCACCAGTGATTCCCCAGGGGGTCGGAATGAAAAACTGTTTTTT.

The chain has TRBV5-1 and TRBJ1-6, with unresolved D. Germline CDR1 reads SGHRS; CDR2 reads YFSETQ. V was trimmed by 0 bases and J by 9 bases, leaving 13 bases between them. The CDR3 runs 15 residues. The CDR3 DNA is TGCGCCAGCAGCTTGGACGCGGGGTTGAGTTCACCCCTCCACTTT. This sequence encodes CASSLDAGLSSPLHF.

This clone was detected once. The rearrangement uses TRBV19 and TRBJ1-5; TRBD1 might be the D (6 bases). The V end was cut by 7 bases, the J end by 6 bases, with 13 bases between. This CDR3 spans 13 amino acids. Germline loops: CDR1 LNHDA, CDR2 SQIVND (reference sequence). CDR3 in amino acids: CASTQQGFQPQHF. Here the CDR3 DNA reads TGTGCCAGTACCCAACAGGGATTTCAGCCCCAGCATTTT.

Here the CDR3 DNA reads TGCGCCAGCAGCCCCTATGGCAATGAGCAGTTCTTC. It translates to CASSPYGNEQFF. This sequence joins TRBV5-1 and TRBJ2-1; D uncertain. Germline CDR1 and CDR2: SGHRS and YFSETQ. The CDR3 has 12 residues. V dropped 4 bases and J dropped 6 bases, with 8 bases sitting between them.

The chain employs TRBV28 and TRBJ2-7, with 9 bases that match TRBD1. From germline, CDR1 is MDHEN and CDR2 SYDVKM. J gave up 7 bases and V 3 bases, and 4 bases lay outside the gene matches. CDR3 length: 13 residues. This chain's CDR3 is CASSLGDRGEQYF. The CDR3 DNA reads TGTGCCAGCAGTTTGGGCGACAGGGGGGAGCAGTACTTC.

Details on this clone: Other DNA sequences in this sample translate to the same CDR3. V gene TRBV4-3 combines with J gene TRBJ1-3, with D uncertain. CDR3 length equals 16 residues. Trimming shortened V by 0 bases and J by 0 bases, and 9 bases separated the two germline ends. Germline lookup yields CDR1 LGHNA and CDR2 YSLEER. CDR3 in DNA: TGCGCCAGCAGCCAAGATTTGTCCAGCTCTGGAAACACCATATATTTT. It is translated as CASSQDLSSSGNTIYF.

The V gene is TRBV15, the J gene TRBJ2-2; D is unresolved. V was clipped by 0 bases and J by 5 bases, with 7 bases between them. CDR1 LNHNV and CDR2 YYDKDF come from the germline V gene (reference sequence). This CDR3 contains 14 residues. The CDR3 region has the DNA TGTGCCACCAGCAGAGATCTTGTAACCGGGGAGCTGTTTTTT. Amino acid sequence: CATSRDLVTGELFF.

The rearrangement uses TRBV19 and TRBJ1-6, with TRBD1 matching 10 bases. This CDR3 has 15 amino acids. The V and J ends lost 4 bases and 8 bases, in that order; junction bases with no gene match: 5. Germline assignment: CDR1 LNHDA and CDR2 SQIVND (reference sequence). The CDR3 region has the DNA TGTGCCAGTAGTAACACCGGGACAGGGGATTCACCCCTCCACTTT. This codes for CASSNTGTGDSPLHF. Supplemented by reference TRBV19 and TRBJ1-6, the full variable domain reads DGGITQSPKYLFRKEGQNVTLSCEQNLNHDAMYWYRQDPGQGLRLIYYSQIVNDFQKGDIAEGYSVSREKKESFPLTVTSAQKNPTAFYLCASSNTGTGDSPLHFGNGTRLTVT.

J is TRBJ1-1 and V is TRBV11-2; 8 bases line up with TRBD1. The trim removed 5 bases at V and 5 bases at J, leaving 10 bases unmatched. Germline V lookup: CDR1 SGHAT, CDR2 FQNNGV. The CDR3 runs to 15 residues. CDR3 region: CASSPRTGSNTEAFF. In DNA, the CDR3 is TGTGCCAGCAGCCCGCGGACAGGGTCGAATACTGAAGCTTTCTTT.

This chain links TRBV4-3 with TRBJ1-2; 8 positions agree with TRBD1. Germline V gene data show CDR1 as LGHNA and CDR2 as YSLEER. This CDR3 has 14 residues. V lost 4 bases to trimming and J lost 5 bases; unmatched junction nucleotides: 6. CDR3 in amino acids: CASSLETGAYGYTF. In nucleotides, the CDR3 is TGCGCCAGCAGCCTGGAGACAGGGGCGTATGGCTACACCTTC.

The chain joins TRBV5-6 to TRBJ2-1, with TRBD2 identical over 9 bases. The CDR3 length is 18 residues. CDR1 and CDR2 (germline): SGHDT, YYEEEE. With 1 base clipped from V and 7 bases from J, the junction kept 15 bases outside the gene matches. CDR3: CASSLFGRRGGAQNEQFF. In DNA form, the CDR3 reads TGTGCCAGCAGCTTGTTCGGGCGCCGCGGGGGGGCCCAGAATGAGCAGTTCTTC. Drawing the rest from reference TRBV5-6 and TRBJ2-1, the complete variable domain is DAGVTQSPTHLIKTRGQQVTLRCSPKSGHDTVSWYQQALGQGPQFIFQYYEEEERQRGNFPDRFSGHQFPNYSSELNVNALLLGDSALYLCASSLFGRRGGAQNEQFFGPGTRLTVL.

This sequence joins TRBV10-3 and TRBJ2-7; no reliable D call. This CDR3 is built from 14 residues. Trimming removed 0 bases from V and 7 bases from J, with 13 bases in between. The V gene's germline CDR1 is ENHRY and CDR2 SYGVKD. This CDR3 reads CAISESTPGREQYF. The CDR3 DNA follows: TGTGCCATCAGTGAGTCGACTCCGGGTCGGGAGCAGTACTTC.

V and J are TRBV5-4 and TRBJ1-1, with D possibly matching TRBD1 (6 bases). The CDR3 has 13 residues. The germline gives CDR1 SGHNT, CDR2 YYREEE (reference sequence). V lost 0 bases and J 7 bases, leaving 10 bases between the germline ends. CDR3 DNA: TGTGCCAGCAGCTTGGCGGCAGGGGATGAAGCTTTCTTT. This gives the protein CASSLAAGDEAFF. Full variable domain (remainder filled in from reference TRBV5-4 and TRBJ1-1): ETGVTQSPTHLIKTRGQQVTLRCSSQSGHNTVSWYQQALGQGPQFIFQYYREEENGRGNFPPRFSGLQFPNYSSELNVNALELDDSALYLCASSLAAGDEAFFGQGTRLTVV.

The CDR3 DNA follows: TGTGCCAGCAGTGGGCGTAGGGACAGGGCGAGCGGGGAGCTGTTTTTT. Its translation: CASSGRRDRASGELFF. The V call is TRBV6-1, the J call TRBJ2-2, with 9 bases identical to TRBD1. The germline V gene encodes CDR1 MNHNS and CDR2 SASEGT. The ends lost 4 bases at V and 7 bases at J; junction bases unmatched: 10. This CDR3 has 16 amino acids.

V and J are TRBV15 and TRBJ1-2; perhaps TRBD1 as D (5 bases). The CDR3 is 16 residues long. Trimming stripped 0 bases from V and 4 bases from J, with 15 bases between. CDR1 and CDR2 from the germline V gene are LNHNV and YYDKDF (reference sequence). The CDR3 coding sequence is TGTGCCACCAGCAGAGATCTATCAGGGTTTGGCTATGGCTACACCTTC. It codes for CATSRDLSGFGYGYTF. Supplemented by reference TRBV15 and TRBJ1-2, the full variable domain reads DAMVIQNPRYQVTQFGKPVTLSCSQTLNHNVMYWYQQKSSQAPKLLFHYYDKDFNNEADTPDNFQSRRPNTSFCFLDIRSPGLGDTAMYLCATSRDLSGFGYGYTFGSGTRLTVV.

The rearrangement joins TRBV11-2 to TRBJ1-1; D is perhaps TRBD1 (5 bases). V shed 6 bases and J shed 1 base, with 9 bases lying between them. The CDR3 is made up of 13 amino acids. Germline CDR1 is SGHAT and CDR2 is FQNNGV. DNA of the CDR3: TGTGCCAGCAGTACCCAGGGGAACACTGAAGCTTTCTTT. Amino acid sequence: CASSTQGNTEAFF.

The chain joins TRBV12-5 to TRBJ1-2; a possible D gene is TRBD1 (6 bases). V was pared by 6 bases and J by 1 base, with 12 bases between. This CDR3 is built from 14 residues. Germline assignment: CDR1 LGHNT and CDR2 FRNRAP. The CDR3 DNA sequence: TGTGCTAGTGGGGCAGGGGCAAATAACTATGGCTACACCTTC. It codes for CASGAGANNYGYTF.

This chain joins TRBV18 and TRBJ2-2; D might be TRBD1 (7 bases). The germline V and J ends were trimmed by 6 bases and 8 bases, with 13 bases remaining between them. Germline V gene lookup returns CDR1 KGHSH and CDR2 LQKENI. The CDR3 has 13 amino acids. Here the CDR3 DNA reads TGTGCCAGCTCGCGGGACAGCTCTGGGGAGCTGTTTTTT. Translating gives CASSRDSSGELFF.

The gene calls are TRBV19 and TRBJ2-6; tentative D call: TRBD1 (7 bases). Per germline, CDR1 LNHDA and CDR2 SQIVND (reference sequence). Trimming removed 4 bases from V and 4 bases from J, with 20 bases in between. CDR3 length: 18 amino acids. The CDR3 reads CASSTPEGASWGANVLTF. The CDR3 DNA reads TGTGCCAGTAGTACCCCGGAGGGGGCCTCTTGGGGGGCCAACGTCCTGACTTTC.